This T cell receptor beta chain was sequenced in a study of identifying expanded T cells in peripheral blood. Germline V gene data show CDR1 as LNHDA and CDR2 as SQIVND (reference sequence). The CDR3 is 15 residues long. J gave up 0 bases and V 9 bases, and 8 bases lay outside the gene matches. Measured with immunoSEQ multiplex PCR; TCRdb has only the in-frame clones, and not every one. The sample carries approximately 110,000 clones, roughly nine tenths recorded once. Collection occurred without any documented infections or immune events in donors. The material sequenced was blood. This receptor was obtained from a person between 18 and 69 years old in good health. This rearrangement joins TRBV19 to TRBJ2-1, with 7 bases lining up with TRBD2. CDR3 bases: TGTGCCAGCACGGGGGGTTCTAGCTCCTACAATGAGCAGTTCTTC. Its protein is CASTGGSSSYNEQFF.